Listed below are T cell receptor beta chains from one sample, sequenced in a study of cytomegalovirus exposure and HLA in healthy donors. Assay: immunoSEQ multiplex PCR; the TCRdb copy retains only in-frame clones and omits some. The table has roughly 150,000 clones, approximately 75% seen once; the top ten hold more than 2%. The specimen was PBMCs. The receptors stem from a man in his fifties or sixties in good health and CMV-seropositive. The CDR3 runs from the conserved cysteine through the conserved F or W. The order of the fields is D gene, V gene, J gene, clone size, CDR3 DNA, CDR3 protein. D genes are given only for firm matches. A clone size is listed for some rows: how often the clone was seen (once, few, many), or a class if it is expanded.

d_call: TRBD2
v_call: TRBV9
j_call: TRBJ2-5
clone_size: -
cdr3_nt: TGTGCCAGCAGCGTAGCGGGGGGGCCCGAGACCCAGTACTTC
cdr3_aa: CASSVAGGPETQYF

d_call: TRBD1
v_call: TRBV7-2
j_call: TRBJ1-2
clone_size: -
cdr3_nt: TGTGCCAGCAGTCGGGACAGCTATGGCTACACCTTC
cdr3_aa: CASSRDSYGYTF

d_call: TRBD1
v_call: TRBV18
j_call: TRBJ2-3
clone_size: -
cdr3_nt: TGTGCCAGCTCTTGGACAGGGAGCGGAGATACGCAGTATTTT
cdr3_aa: CASSWTGSGDTQYF

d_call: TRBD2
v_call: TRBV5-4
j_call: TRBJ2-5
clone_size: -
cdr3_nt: TGTGCCAGCAGCTTGGGGGTAGCGGGGATACAAGAGACCCAGTACTTC
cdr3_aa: CASSLGVAGIQETQYF

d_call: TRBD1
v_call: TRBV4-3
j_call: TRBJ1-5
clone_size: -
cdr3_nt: TGCGCCAGCAGCCAAGGGACAGGGCGAAATCAGCCCCAGCATTTT
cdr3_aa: CASSQGTGRNQPQHF

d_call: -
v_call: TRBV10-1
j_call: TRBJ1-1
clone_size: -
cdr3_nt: TGCGCCAGCAGTGCTGGGGGGAGTAGGACTGAAGCTTTCTTT
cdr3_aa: CASSAGGSRTEAFF

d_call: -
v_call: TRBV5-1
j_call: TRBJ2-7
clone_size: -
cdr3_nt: TGCGCCAGCAGACGGGACACCAACTCCTACGAGCAGTACTTC
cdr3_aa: CASRRDTNSYEQYF

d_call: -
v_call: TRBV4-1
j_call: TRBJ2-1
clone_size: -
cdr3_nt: TGCGCCAGCAGCGTCCGCGCCGGGGGTAACAATGAGCAGTTCTTC
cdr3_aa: CASSVRAGGNNEQFF

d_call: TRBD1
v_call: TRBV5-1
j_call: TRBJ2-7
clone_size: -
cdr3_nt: TGCGCCAGCACTCCACGGACAGGCTACGAGCAGTACTTC
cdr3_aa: CASTPRTGYEQYF

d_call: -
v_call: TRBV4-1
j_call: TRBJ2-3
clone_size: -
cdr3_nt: TGCGCCAGCAGCCAAGGGGGAGGTACGCAGTATTTT
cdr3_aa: CASSQGGGTQYF

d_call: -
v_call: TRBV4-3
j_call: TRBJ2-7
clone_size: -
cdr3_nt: TGCGCCAGCAGCCAAGATACCAGGGGAACCTACGAGCAGTACTTC
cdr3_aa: CASSQDTRGTYEQYF

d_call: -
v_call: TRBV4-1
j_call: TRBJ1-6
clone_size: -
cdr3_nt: TGCGCCAGCAGCCAAGATCGTGGAGGGTATTCACCCCTCCACTTT
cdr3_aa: CASSQDRGGYSPLHF

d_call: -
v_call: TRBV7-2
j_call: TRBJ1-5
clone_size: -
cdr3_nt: TGTGCCAGCAGCCTTAGGTCAGGGGACAATCAGCCCCAGCATTTT
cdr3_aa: CASSLRSGDNQPQHF

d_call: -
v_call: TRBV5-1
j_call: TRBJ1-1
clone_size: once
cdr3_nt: TGCGCCAGCAGCCCCCGGGTGGACACTGAAGCTTTCTTT
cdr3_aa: CASSPRVDTEAFF

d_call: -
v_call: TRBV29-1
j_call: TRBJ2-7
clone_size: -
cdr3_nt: TGCAGCGTTGGTACCGGGAACTCCTACGAGCAGTACTTC
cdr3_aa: CSVGTGNSYEQYF

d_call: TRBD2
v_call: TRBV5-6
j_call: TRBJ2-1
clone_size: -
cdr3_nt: TGTGCCTTCGGGGCTAGCGGGGGTGAAACTTCCAATGAGCAGTTCTTC
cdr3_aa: CAFGASGGETSNEQFF

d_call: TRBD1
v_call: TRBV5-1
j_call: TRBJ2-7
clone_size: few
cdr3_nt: TGCGCCAGCAGCTTGGGAGGGGGCACCTACGAGCAGTACTTC
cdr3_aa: CASSLGGGTYEQYF

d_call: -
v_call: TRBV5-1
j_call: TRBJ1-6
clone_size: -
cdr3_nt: TGCGCCACCAACCGCGGAGGGAATTCACCCCTCCACTTT
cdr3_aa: CATNRGGNSPLHF

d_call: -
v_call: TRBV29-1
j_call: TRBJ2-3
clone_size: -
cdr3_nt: TGCAGCGCACCGACAGCCGGGTCAGATACGCAGTATTTT
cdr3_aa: CSAPTAGSDTQYF

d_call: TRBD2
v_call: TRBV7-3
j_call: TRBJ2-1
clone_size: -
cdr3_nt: TGTGCCAGCAGCTCGCTAGCGGATAGCTCCTACAATGAGCAGTTCTTC
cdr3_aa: CASSSLADSSYNEQFF

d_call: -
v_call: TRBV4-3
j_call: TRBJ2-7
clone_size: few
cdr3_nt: TGCGCCAGCAGCCAAGATTCTAACTCCGAGCAGTACTTC
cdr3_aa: CASSQDSNSEQYF

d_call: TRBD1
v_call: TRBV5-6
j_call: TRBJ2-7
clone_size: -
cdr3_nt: TGTGCCAGCAGCCTAGGACAGGGATGGGGCGAGCAGTACTTC
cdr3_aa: CASSLGQGWGEQYF

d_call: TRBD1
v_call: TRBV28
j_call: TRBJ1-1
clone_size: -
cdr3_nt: TGTGCCAGCAGTTTACCGGGACAGGTAAACACTGAAGCTTTCTTT
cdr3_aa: CASSLPGQVNTEAFF

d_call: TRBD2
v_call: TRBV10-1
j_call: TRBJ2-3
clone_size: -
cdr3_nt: TGCGCCAGCAGTCCCCGACTAGCGGGGAGCACAGATACGCAGTATTTT
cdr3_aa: CASSPRLAGSTDTQYF

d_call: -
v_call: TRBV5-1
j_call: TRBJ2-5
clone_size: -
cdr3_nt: TGCGCCAGCAGCCCTGGCGTGGGGGGGGGCCTCCAAGAGACCCAGTACTTC
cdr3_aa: CASSPGVGGGLQETQYF

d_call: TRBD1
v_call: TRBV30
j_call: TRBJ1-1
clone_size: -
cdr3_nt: TGTGCCTCCACGTCGCTACAGGGGATGAACACTGAAGCTTTCTTT
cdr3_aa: CASTSLQGMNTEAFF

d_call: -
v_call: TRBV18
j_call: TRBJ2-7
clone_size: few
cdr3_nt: TGTGCCAGCTCACCCCCCCTACAAGGAGCCGAGCAGTACTTC
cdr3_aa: CASSPPLQGAEQYF

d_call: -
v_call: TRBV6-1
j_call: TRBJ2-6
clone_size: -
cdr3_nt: TGTGCCAGCCGACCAGGGCATGGGGCCAACGTCCTGACTTTC
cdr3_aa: CASRPGHGANVLTF

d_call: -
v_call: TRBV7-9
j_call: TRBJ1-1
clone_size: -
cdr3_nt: TGTGCCAGCAGCTTAGTTGGGGAGGGGACTGAAGCTTTCTTT
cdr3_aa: CASSLVGEGTEAFF